This TCR beta chain was obtained from a study of T cells in Graves' hyperthyroidism and ophthalmopathy. Background on the study: Specimen type is peripheral blood, collected at initial diagnosis prior to any treatment.

There are many counts of this clonotype. This CDR3 region has 14 residues. Germline V gene data show CDR1 as MDHEN and CDR2 as SYDVKM. Trimming removed 6 bases from V and 5 bases from J; junction bases left unmatched: 7. Researchers took RNA transcripts and amplified the TCR beta CDR3 regions from them. HTBI primers were employed in a first-round RT-PCR of the TCR CDR3. TCRdb analysed the multiplex PCR reads with MiXCR anew, one entry per CDR3 protein. The profile shows around 600,000 distinct CDR3 sequences, about 14% of them singletons. The sequence was collected from a woman aged 45-65 years with Graves' ophthalmopathy. The chain is built from TRBV28 and TRBJ2-3, with 8 bases fitting TRBD2. Material for sequencing was blood. In nucleotides, the CDR3 is TGTGCCAGCAGCTACAAGCGGGAGTTAGATACGCAGTATTTT. This encodes CASSYKRELDTQYF.